The table lists the clone carrying this TCR beta chain with many counts. Its matching antigen is unknown. The record originates from a study of spatial heterogeneity in lung cancer. The sample's time point: sample taken at primary tumor resection. Trimming removed 4 bases at V and 0 bases at J, with 13 bases between. This CDR3 is built from 15 residues. Germline lookup yields CDR1 SGHRS and CDR2 YFSETQ. Study results and limitations: One measure, the expanded intratumoral alpha and beta TCR count, tracked tumor mutation counts.

TCRdb itself ran the 5' RACE reads through MiXCR, one entry per CDR3 protein. The table lists about 5,100 distinct CDR3 sequences, approximately 7% of them singletons. V and J are TRBV5-1 and TRBJ2-5; either TRBD1 or TRBD2 may fit D (7 bases each). Source: lung tumor tissue, taken at surgery. The clonotype comes from a male donor with early-stage non-small cell lung cancer. The CDR3 DNA follows: TGCGCCAGCAGCCGTCAGGGGGGGCACCAAGAGACCCAGTACTTC. Protein: CASSRQGGHQETQYF.